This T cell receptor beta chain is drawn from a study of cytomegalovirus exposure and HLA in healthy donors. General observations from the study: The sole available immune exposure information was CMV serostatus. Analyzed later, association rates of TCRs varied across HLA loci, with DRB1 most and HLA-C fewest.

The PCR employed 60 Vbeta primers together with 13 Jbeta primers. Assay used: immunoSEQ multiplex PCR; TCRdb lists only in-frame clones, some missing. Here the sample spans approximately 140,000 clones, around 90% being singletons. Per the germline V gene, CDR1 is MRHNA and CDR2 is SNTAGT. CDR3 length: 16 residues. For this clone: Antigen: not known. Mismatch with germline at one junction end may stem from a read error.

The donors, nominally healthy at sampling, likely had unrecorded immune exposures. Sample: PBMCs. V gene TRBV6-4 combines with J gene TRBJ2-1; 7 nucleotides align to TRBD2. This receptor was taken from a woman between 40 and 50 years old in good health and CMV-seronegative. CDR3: CASSEVWEGRNNEQLF. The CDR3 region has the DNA TGTGCCAGCAGTGAGGTTTGGGAGGGGAGAAACAATGAGCAGCTCTTC.